What follows is one TCR beta chain and its context. The authors' processing: Estimation of nucleated cell counts relied on the amplification of reference gene primers. Clones were sequenced by immunoSEQ multiplex PCR, and TCRdb holds only the in-frame ones, with some missing. That table supplies the V and J calls and clone size; D and trimming were determined from the DNA. The table records some 250,000 clones, roughly nine tenths of them present only once. This entry is derived from a study of blood T cell repertoires in COVID-19. The overall study: Whether acute or convalescent, the COVID-19 samples came from the United States, Italy and Spain.

Germline V gene sequence: CDR1 SGHAT, CDR2 FQNNGV. The CDR3 totals 16 residues. V was pared by 2 bases and J by 3 bases, with 9 bases of the junction left unmatched. The TCR was taken from a man aged 55 to 69 who had recovered from COVID-19. V is TRBV11-2 and J is TRBJ1-1; 7 nucleotides line up with TRBD1. Sequenced: peripheral blood. The CDR3 is CASSLWAGGIDTEAFF. CDR3 coding DNA: TGTGCCAGCAGCTTATGGGCAGGGGGTATAGACACTGAAGCTTTCTTT.